One sample yielded the 20 T cell receptor beta chains listed below, sequenced in a study of cytomegalovirus exposure and HLA in healthy donors. The PCR had 60 Vbeta and 13 Jbeta primers. The table came from immunoSEQ multiplex PCR; TCRdb's copy has only in-frame clones and leaves some out. The sample contains approximately 160,000 clones, around 63% of which appear only once. The sequenced sample was PBMCs. The receptors stem from a woman aged 18-30 years in good health and CMV-seropositive.

V is TRBV2 and J is TRBJ2-1, with unresolved D. CDR3 size: 13 residues. V was clipped by 6 bases and J by 6 bases, with 12 bases between them. Germline V CDR1 and CDR2: SNHLY, FYNNEI. In DNA form, the CDR3 reads TGTGCCAGCAGGGAATCTGCGATCAATGAGCAGTTCTTC. Protein: CASRESAINEQFF.

The chain employs TRBV2 and TRBJ2-1, with 9 positions matching TRBD2. V lost 6 bases to trimming and J lost 4 bases; unmatched junction nucleotides: 13. Germline V CDR1 and CDR2: SNHLY, FYNNEI. CDR3 size: 17 residues. CDR3 DNA sequence: TGTGCCAGCAGCGACGAGTACGCGGGAGGGTCTTACAATGAGCAGTTCTTC. It encodes CASSDEYAGGSYNEQFF.

J is TRBJ2-1 and V is TRBV19, with D perhaps TRBD2 (6 bases). The CDR3 loop spans 13 amino acids. The germline gives CDR1 LNHDA, CDR2 SQIVND (reference sequence). V was trimmed by 3 bases and J by 8 bases, leaving 11 bases between them. DNA of the CDR3: TGTGCCAGTAGTATCGCGGGGTGGGATGAGCAGTTCTTC. Encoded protein: CASSIAGWDEQFF.

In regard to this clone: The junction shows a germline mismatch at one end, possibly a read error. The chain recombines TRBV7-7 with TRBJ1-1; D may be TRBD1 (6 bases). In germline, CDR1 is SSHAT, CDR2 FNYEAQ (reference sequence). This CDR3 is built from 17 residues. This CDR3 reads CASSPQSRTVMNTEAFF. In DNA, the CDR3 is TGTGCTAGCAGCCCCCAATCTCGGACAGTTATGAACACTGAAGCTTTCTTT.

The chain has TRBV28 and TRBJ1-1, with 8 positions matching TRBD1. The CDR3 extends over 14 amino acids. The V gene end was trimmed by 6 bases and the J gene end by 1 base; junction bases not matched to a gene: 4. Germline values: CDR1 MDHEN, CDR2 SYDVKM. The CDR3 protein is CASRGQDTNTEAFF. CDR3 nucleotides: TGTGCCAGCAGGGGACAGGACACGAACACTGAAGCTTTCTTT.

V gene TRBV5-6 combines with J gene TRBJ2-7; TRBD1 agrees at 8 bases. After removal of 4 bases from V and 1 base from J, the junction contained 7 bases not matched to a gene. Germline values: CDR1 SGHDT, CDR2 YYEEEE. The CDR3 loop spans 15 amino acids. CDR3 amino acids: CASSQDRGPSYEQYF. The CDR3 coding sequence is TGTGCCAGCAGCCAAGACAGGGGACCTTCCTACGAGCAGTACTTC.

This clone has more than one count but fewer than ten. The chain uses TRBV19 and TRBJ2-3; D is ambiguous. The CDR3 sequence is 11 residues long. Germline V gene data show CDR1 as LNHDA and CDR2 as SQIVND (reference sequence). CDR3 amino acids: CAAGWWDTQYF. The CDR3 region has the DNA TGTGCTGCCGGTTGGTGGGATACGCAGTATTTT.

The chain employs TRBV2 and TRBJ2-1, with 8 bases identical to TRBD2. Germline lookup yields CDR1 SNHLY and CDR2 FYNNEI. V lost 4 bases, J lost 3 bases, and 5 bases stayed unmatched. The CDR3 contains 15 residues. The CDR3 spells CASSAGSGNYNEQFF. CDR3 in DNA: TGTGCCAGCAGTGCGGGTAGCGGGAACTACAATGAGCAGTTCTTC.

This chain links TRBV5-1 with TRBJ2-5, with 7 positions matching TRBD2. Germline V gene sequence: CDR1 SGHRS, CDR2 YFSETQ. This CDR3 region has 16 residues. V shed 5 bases, J shed 5 bases, and the junction held 15 bases outside the gene matches. CDR3 sequence: CASRKGGRGFGETQYF. CDR3 DNA sequence: TGCGCCAGCAGAAAAGGCGGGAGAGGTTTTGGGGAGACCCAGTACTTC.

The chain links TRBV5-1 to TRBJ2-1, with a possible D match to TRBD2 (5 bases). Germline-derived CDR1 and CDR2 are SGHRS and YFSETQ. The CDR3 length is 14 residues. The ends were cut back, 0 bases at V and 5 bases at J, with 9 bases in the middle. The CDR3 DNA sequence: TGCGCCAGCAGCTTGGACGGGATAAACAATGAGCAGTTCTTC. This translates into CASSLDGINNEQFF.

In its sample, this clone was seen a few times. The J gene is TRBJ1-4, the V gene TRBV27, with a possible D match to TRBD1 (6 bases). The CDR3 loop spans 14 amino acids. The V end was cut by 6 bases, the J end by 13 bases, with 21 bases between. Germline-derived CDR1 and CDR2 are MNHEY and SMNVEV (reference sequence). Here the CDR3 reads CASSLNGGGGGLFF. CDR3 DNA: TGTGCCAGCAGCCTAAACGGGGGCGGGGGCGGACTGTTTTTT. Supplemented by reference TRBV27 and TRBJ1-4, the full variable domain reads EAQVTQNPRYLITVTGKKLTVTCSQNMNHEYMSWYRQDPGLGLRQIYYSMNVEVTDKGDVPEGYKVSRKEKRNFPLILESPSPNQTSLYFCASSLNGGGGGLFFGSGTQLSVL.

In its sample, this clone was seen once. CDR3 residues: CASSINRDITGNTIYF. DNA of the CDR3: TGCGCCAGCAGCATTAACAGGGATATTACTGGAAACACCATATATTTT. The chain couples TRBV5-1 to TRBJ1-3; D is possibly TRBD1 (6 bases). The germline V gene has CDR1 SGHRS and CDR2 YFSETQ. The CDR3 length is 16 residues. Deletions cut 4 bases from V and 2 bases from J, with 16 bases between.

CDR3 residues: CASSQDKGTSGYNEQFF. In DNA, the CDR3 is TGTGCCAGCAGCCAAGATAAAGGGACTAGCGGGTACAATGAGCAGTTCTTC. The rearrangement joins TRBV14 to TRBJ2-1, with 12 bases lining up with TRBD2. This CDR3 has 17 amino acids. V was pared by 0 bases and J by 4 bases, with 4 bases of the junction left unmatched. Per the germline V gene, CDR1 is SGHDN and CDR2 is FVKESK. Using reference TRBV14 and TRBJ2-1 for the parts outside the CDR3, the full variable domain is EAGVTQFPSHSVIEKGQTVTLRCDPISGHDNLYWYRRVMGKEIKFLLHFVKESKQDESGMPNNRFLAERTGGTYSTLKVQPAELEDSGVYFCASSQDKGTSGYNEQFFGPGTRLTVL.

Only one count was recorded for this clone. The rearrangement joins TRBV5-4 to TRBJ1-4; perhaps TRBD1 as D (5 bases). Trimming removed 6 bases from V and 9 bases from J, with 21 bases in between. The CDR3 has 15 amino acids. CDR1 is SGHNT and CDR2 is YYREEE in the germline V gene (reference sequence). CDR3: CASIFAPGLGKKLFF. CDR3 coding DNA: TGTGCCAGCATTTTCGCACCAGGGCTGGGGAAAAAACTGTTTTTT.

The chain uses TRBV2 and TRBJ2-7, with 8 bases matching TRBD1. The V gene end was trimmed by 3 bases and the J gene end by 1 base; junction bases not matched to a gene: 2. The CDR3 is made up of 14 amino acids. Germline V gives CDR1 SNHLY, CDR2 FYNNEI. CDR3 DNA: TGTGCCAGCAGTGAGGGACAGGCTTCCTACGAGCAGTACTTC. The encoded protein is CASSEGQASYEQYF.

Notes on this clone: The same CDR3 is also encoded by other DNA sequences in this sample. The chain employs TRBV6-6 and TRBJ2-5; TRBD2 aligns across 11 bases. This CDR3 has 16 residues. Germline CDR1 is MNHNY and CDR2 is SVGAGI (reference sequence). The V gene end was trimmed by 5 bases and the J gene end by 3 bases; junction bases not matched to a gene: 8. For the CDR3, the DNA is TGTGCCAGCAGTCGCGCCGGGACTAGCGGAAAAGAGACCCAGTACTTC. Translation: CASSRAGTSGKETQYF.

This chain uses TRBV4-1 with TRBJ2-7, with D possibly TRBD1 on 5 matching bases. The CDR3 runs 15 residues. V was pared by 2 bases and J by 3 bases, with 14 bases between. Per germline, CDR1 MGHRA and CDR2 YSYEKL. The CDR3 sequence is CASSQWGQGLYEQYF. The CDR3 DNA reads as TGCGCCAGCAGCCAATGGGGCCAAGGTCTCTACGAGCAGTACTTC.

This clone showed up just once. The J gene is TRBJ1-2, the V gene TRBV6-5; 7 nucleotides align to TRBD1. From germline, CDR1 is MNHEY and CDR2 SVGAGI. This CDR3 region has 15 residues. V lost 6 bases to trimming and J lost 3 bases; unmatched junction nucleotides: 10. CDR3 nucleotide sequence: TGTGCCAGCAGACAACTGGGACAGCTATACTATGGCTACACCTTC. Translation: CASRQLGQLYYGYTF.

This clone was picked up a small number of times. The J gene is TRBJ2-3, the V gene TRBV10-2; TRBD2 matches at 11 bases. Germline CDR1 reads WSHSY; CDR2 reads SAAADI. The CDR3 runs 14 residues. V dropped 4 bases and J dropped 3; count of bases not matched to a gene: 0. The CDR3 reads CASSVAGGTDTQYF. The CDR3, as DNA: TGCGCCAGCAGTGTAGCGGGGGGGACAGATACGCAGTATTTT.

This clone was observed a single time. The chain is built from TRBV2 and TRBJ1-1; D remains unclear. Trimming stripped 4 bases from V and 5 bases from J, with 14 bases between. CDR3 length: 14 amino acids. Germline lookup yields CDR1 SNHLY and CDR2 FYNNEI. This chain's CDR3 is CASSVGSSGTEAFF. DNA for the CDR3: TGTGCCAGCAGTGTAGGCTCCTCGGGAACTGAAGCTTTCTTT.